The 23 T cell receptor beta chains in this list originate from one sample, sequenced in a study of CD8+ T cells in alopecia areata. TCR sequencing used cDNA made by reverse transcription of extracted RNA. Here immunoSEQ multiplex PCR was the method, and the copy in TCRdb shows in-frame clones only, minus some. The sample has approximately 100,000 clones; roughly two fifths are singletons. Sequenced material: CD4+ T cells sorted from blood. Receptor source: a human donor with alopecia areata.

The chain joins TRBV4-1 to TRBJ2-5; 15 bases align to TRBD2. Germline V lookup: CDR1 MGHRA, CDR2 YSYEKL. The V segment lost 2 bases and the J segment 1 base; nucleotides outside the gene matches: 5. This CDR3 has 18 residues. The CDR3, as DNA: TGCGCCAGCAGCCAACGGACTAGCGGGGGGGGCCTCCAAGAGACCCAGTACTTC. It translates to CASSQRTSGGGLQETQYF.

V usage is TRBV9 and J usage is TRBJ2-2; 7 nucleotides match TRBD1. Looked up from germline, CDR1 is SGDLS and CDR2 is YYNGEE. The junction had 11 bases not matched to a gene; V was cut back by 2 bases and J by 4 bases. This CDR3 is built from 17 residues. CDR3 nucleotides: TGTGCCAGCAGCGTTCACTCCGGGACAGCTTCCACCGGGGAGCTGTTTTTT. Residues: CASSVHSGTASTGELFF.

This chain connects TRBV29-1 to TRBJ1-3; D uncertain. The CDR3 sequence is 15 residues long. Germline CDR1 and CDR2: SQVTM and ANQGSEA. V gave up 3 bases and J gave up 3 bases, with 15 bases separating them. As DNA, the CDR3 is TGCAGCGTTGACCGACGAACTGGAGGTGGAAACACCATATATTTT. It codes for CSVDRRTGGGNTIYF.

With regard to this clone: This is likely a read error, given that the CDR3 carries no conserved phenylalanine or tryptophan at its end. The DNA is left out, because the CDR3 cannot be placed on it with certainty; the CDR3 is given as TCRdb lists it. The rearrangement links TRBV30 to TRBJ1-2; TRBD1 was called by the table and not checked on the DNA. Germline CDR1 and CDR2: GTSNPN and SVGIG (reference sequence). The CDR3 length is 11 residues, termini included. CDR3 residues: CAWSVKGQLAV.

A remark on this clone: Distinct nucleotide sequences in the sample also encode this CDR3. The genes are TRBV29-1 and TRBJ2-1; D unresolved. The CDR3 spans 12 residues. Germline CDR1 and CDR2: SQVTM and ANQGSEA. V was shortened by 2 bases and J by 4 bases, with 6 bases between the two germline ends. CDR3 in DNA: TGCAGCGTTGAACGTCAGTACAATGAGCAGTTCTTC. Protein: CSVERQYNEQFF.

This clone was observed a handful of times. The J gene is TRBJ2-1, the V gene TRBV4-1, with 13 nucleotides matching TRBD2. This CDR3 contains 16 residues. After removal of 3 bases from V and 10 bases from J, the junction contained 9 bases not matched to a gene. Germline-derived CDR1 and CDR2 are MGHRA and YSYEKL. CDR3 in amino acids: CASSHLPGTSGKEQFF. CDR3 nucleotide sequence: TGCGCCAGCAGCCATCTCCCGGGGACTAGCGGGAAAGAGCAGTTCTTC.

This clone came up a few times. This chain joins TRBV29-1 and TRBJ1-2; D is ambiguous. The V gene lost 4 bases and the J gene lost 8 bases, with 11 bases spanning the gap. The CDR3 contains 11 residues. Germline V gives CDR1 SQVTM, CDR2 ANQGSEA. The DNA of the CDR3 is TGCAGCGTTGTCCCCAGCGTGGGCTACACCTTC. Its protein is CSVVPSVGYTF.

The chain couples TRBV29-1 to TRBJ2-7; D could derive from TRBD1 or TRBD2 (6 bases each). The CDR3 is made up of 14 amino acids. The V end lost 4 bases, the J end lost 0 bases, and 13 bases lay between the germline ends. Germline lookup yields CDR1 SQVTM and CDR2 ANQGSEA. The CDR3 DNA is TGCAGCGTTGTCGGGGGCGGTAGCTCCTACGAGCAGTACTTC. Translation: CSVVGGGSSYEQYF.

This clone was seen only a few times. The genes are TRBV28 and TRBJ2-7; possible D gene TRBD2, 6 bases. The CDR3 has 13 amino acids. V lost 6 bases, J lost 2 bases, and 11 bases lay in between. Germline V CDR1 and CDR2: MDHEN, SYDVKM. As DNA, the CDR3 is TGTGCCAGCAGGCCAGGGACTCCCTACGAGCAGTACTTC. Residues: CASRPGTPYEQYF.

For this clone: A much larger clone differs by one base, so this may be a read error. This chain joins TRBV4-2 and TRBJ2-1, with TRBD2 matching 7 bases. With V trimmed by 1 base and J by 1 base, 13 bases remained unmatched. The CDR3 extends over 19 amino acids. Per germline, CDR1 LGHNA and CDR2 YNFKEQ. CDR3 sequence: CASSQGAVPGRLSYNEQFF. CDR3 coding DNA: TGTGCCAGCAGCCAAGGTGCGGTCCCCGGGAGGTTATCCTACAATGAGCAGTTCTTC.

CDR3 in amino acids: CASSSRGEQFF. The CDR3 DNA reads TGCGCCAGCAGCTCCCGGGGGGAGCAGTTCTTC. The genes are TRBV5-1 and TRBJ2-1, with D perhaps TRBD2 (6 bases). V was trimmed by 3 bases and J by 10 bases, leaving 8 bases between them. The CDR3 is 11 amino acids. CDR1 SGHRS and CDR2 YFSETQ come from the germline V gene. The full variable domain, in which reference TRBV5-1 and TRBJ2-1 provide the parts outside the CDR3, is KAGVTQTPRYLIKTRGQQVTLSCSPISGHRSVSWYQQTPGQGLQFLFEYFSETQRNKGNFPGRFSGRQFSNSRSEMNVSTLELGDSALYLCASSSRGEQFFGPGTRLTVL.

This rearrangement joins TRBV29-1 to TRBJ2-5; no clear D. V was cut by 5 bases and J by 4 bases, with 8 bases left in between. Per the germline V gene, CDR1 is SQVTM and CDR2 is ANQGSEA. This CDR3 has 11 amino acids. The CDR3 DNA reads TGCAGCGTTAGGAGAGTAGAGACCCAGTACTTC. This gives the protein CSVRRVETQYF.

The genes are TRBV7-9 and TRBJ2-1; D unresolved. V was pared by 10 bases and J by 7 bases, with 11 bases between. Germline values: CDR1 SEHNR, CDR2 FQNEAQ (reference sequence). The CDR3 consists of 11 residues. CDR3 sequence (DNA): TGTGCCACCCCGGAAGGGAATGAGCAGTTCTTC. The encoded protein is CATPEGNEQFF.

This clone was observed a handful of times. This sequence joins TRBV7-9 and TRBJ1-5; D call uncertain. CDR1 is SEHNR, CDR2 FQNEAQ, per germline (reference sequence). The CDR3 runs 12 residues. The V end was cut by 0 bases, the J end by 6 bases, with 3 bases between. This CDR3 is CASSLAGQPQHF. In nucleotides, the CDR3 is TGTGCCAGCAGCTTAGCAGGTCAGCCCCAGCATTTT.

This clone is judged medium-sized. This chain joins TRBV15 and TRBJ2-1, with D possibly being TRBD2 (7 bases). Trimming shortened V by 5 bases and J by 8 bases, and 13 bases separated the two germline ends. From germline, CDR1 is LNHNV and CDR2 YYDKDF (reference sequence). CDR3 size: 13 residues. CDR3 DNA sequence: TGTGCCACCAGCTGGAAGGGGGGGGATGAGCAGTTCTTC. This gives the protein CATSWKGGDEQFF.

The sample holds a few counts of this clone. CDR3 sequence reads: CSVELLAGTPLFF. The CDR3 DNA sequence: TGCAGCGTTGAACTACTAGCGGGGACCCCCTTGTTCTTC. The rearrangement links TRBV29-1 to TRBJ2-1, with 10 bases fitting TRBD2. The CDR3 totals 13 residues. The V segment lost 2 bases and the J segment 15 bases; nucleotides outside the gene matches: 10. CDR1 SQVTM and CDR2 ANQGSEA come from the germline V gene.

This rearrangement joins TRBV28 to TRBJ2-7, with D uncertain. This CDR3 spans 14 amino acids. The V gene's germline CDR1 is MDHEN and CDR2 SYDVKM. Trimming shortened V by 3 bases and J by 0 bases, and 9 bases separated the two germline ends. The CDR3 spells CASSLTPPSYEQYF. CDR3 nucleotides: TGTGCCAGCAGTTTGACACCACCCTCCTACGAGCAGTACTTC.

This clone showed up just a few times. The chain recombines TRBV23-1 with TRBJ2-4; 10 nucleotides line up with TRBD1. TRBV23-1 is treated as an ORF (open reading frame) with a function not yet certain. The CDR3 runs 16 residues. J gave up 0 bases and V 5 bases, and 4 bases lay outside the gene matches. The CDR3, as DNA: TGCGCCAGCAGTGCCGGACAGGGGGTAGCCAAAAACATTCAGTACTTC. Translated, it gives CASSAGQGVAKNIQYF.

The chain joins TRBV30 to TRBJ1-2; tentatively, D is TRBD1 (6 bases). The CDR3 sequence is 13 residues long. In germline, CDR1 is GTSNPN, CDR2 SVGIG (reference sequence). The V gene lost 3 bases and the J gene lost 2 bases, with 10 bases spanning the gap. The CDR3 bases are TGTGCCTGGAGGAGGACAGAGAACTATGGCTACACCTTC. Its translation: CAWRRTENYGYTF.

In DNA, the CDR3 is TGTGCCAGCAGCCAGGGGGCCACTGAGCAGTTCTTC. This translates into CASSQGATEQFF. The gene calls are TRBV11-2 and TRBJ2-1; TRBD1 matches at 8 bases. Germline CDR1 reads SGHAT; CDR2 reads FQNNGV. V lost 5 bases to trimming and J lost 9 bases; unmatched junction nucleotides: 3. CDR3 length: 12 residues. The variable domain in full, completed from reference TRBV11-2 and TRBJ2-1, reads EAGVAQSPRYKIIEKRQSVAFWCNPISGHATLYWYQQILGQGPKLLIQFQNNGVVDDSQLPKDRFSAERLKGVDSTLKIQPAKLEDSAVYLCASSQGATEQFFGPGTRLTVL.

A few counts support this clone. The CDR3 region has the DNA TGCGCCAGCAGCGCGGGGGACAGGGGATGGGACAATGAGCAGTTCTTC. Translating gives CASSAGDRGWDNEQFF. This chain links TRBV5-1 with TRBJ2-1; 10 bases map to TRBD1. Germline assignment: CDR1 SGHRS and CDR2 YFSETQ. CDR3 length equals 16 residues. Trimming at V came to 4 bases and at J to 5 bases, leaving 9 bases not matched to a gene. Looking up the rest from reference TRBV5-1 and TRBJ2-1 gives the full variable domain: KAGVTQTPRYLIKTRGQQVTLSCSPISGHRSVSWYQQTPGQGLQFLFEYFSETQRNKGNFPGRFSGRQFSNSRSEMNVSTLELGDSALYLCASSAGDRGWDNEQFFGPGTRLTVL.

The table lists this clone with a few counts. The chain has TRBV29-1 and TRBJ2-7, with D hard to call. The V end was cut by 4 bases, the J end by 3 bases, with 13 bases between. CDR3 length equals 13 residues. Germline-derived CDR1 and CDR2 are SQVTM and ANQGSEA. The CDR3: CSVVVGPLYEQYF. For the CDR3, the DNA is TGCAGCGTTGTGGTCGGACCCCTCTACGAGCAGTACTTC.

This clone has more than one count but fewer than ten. The V gene is TRBV7-8, the J gene TRBJ2-6; D possibly corresponds to TRBD2 (7 bases). The CDR3 extends over 17 amino acids. The germline V and J ends were trimmed by 5 bases and 2 bases, with 16 bases remaining between them. Germline CDR1 and CDR2: SGHVS and FQNEAQ. The CDR3: CASSATGRAAGANVLTF. The CDR3, as DNA: TGTGCCAGCAGCGCTACAGGGAGGGCAGCTGGGGCCAACGTCCTGACTTTC.